This T cell receptor (beta chain) was captured by sequencing in a study of chemoradiotherapy in HPV16-positive cancers. Whole-study context: Functional T-cell assays on two HPV16-positive patients' cells defined candidate HPV-specific clones and common TCR motifs. General observations from the study: Candidate HPV-specific clones and E7-related TCR motifs grew in tumor during treatment. For HPV16-positive patients, expanding HPV-responsive T cells associated with longer recurrence-free survival.

Assay used: immunoSEQ multiplex PCR; TCRdb lists only in-frame clones, some missing. The sample holds around 25,000 clones; more than 80% are singletons and the top ten take 22%. With 2 bases removed from V and 5 bases from J, the gap between germline ends came to 15 bases. The CDR3 sequence is 14 residues long. Germline loops: CDR1 SQVTM, CDR2 ANQGSEA. Regarding this clone: The antigen is unknown.

The TCR comes from a human donor with HPV-associated anogenital cancer. The V and J genes are TRBV29-1 and TRBJ2-5; tentatively, D is TRBD1 or TRBD2 (5 bases each). The material sequenced was blood, taken from a patient who underwent chemoradiotherapy. The chain's CDR3 is CSVERGGRGETQYF. As DNA, the CDR3 is TGCAGCGTTGAACGGGGCGGACGCGGGGAGACCCAGTACTTC.